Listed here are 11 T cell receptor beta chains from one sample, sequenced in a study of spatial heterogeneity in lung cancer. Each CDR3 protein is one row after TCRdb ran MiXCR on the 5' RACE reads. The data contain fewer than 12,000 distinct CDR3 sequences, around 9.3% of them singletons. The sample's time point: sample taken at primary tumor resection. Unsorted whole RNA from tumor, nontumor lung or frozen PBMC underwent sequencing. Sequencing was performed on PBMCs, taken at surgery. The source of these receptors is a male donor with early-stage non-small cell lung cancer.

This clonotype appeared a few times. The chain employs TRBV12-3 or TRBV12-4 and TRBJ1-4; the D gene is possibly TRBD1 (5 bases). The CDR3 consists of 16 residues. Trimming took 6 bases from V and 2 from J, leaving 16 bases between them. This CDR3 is CASSLGLQGTNEKLFF. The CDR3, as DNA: TGTGCCAGCAGCCTTGGTCTCCAGGGCACTAATGAAAAACTGTTTTTT.

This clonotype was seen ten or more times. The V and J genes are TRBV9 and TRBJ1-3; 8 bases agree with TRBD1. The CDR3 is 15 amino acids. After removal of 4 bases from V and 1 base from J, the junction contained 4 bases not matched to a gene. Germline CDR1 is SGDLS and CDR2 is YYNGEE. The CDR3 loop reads CASSPTGGSGNTIYF. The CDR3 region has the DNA TGTGCCAGCAGCCCTACAGGGGGGTCTGGAAACACCATATATTTT.

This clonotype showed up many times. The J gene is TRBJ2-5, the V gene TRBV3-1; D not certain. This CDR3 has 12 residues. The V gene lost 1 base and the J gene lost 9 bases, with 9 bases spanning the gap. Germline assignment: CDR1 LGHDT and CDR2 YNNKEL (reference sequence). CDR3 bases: TGTGCCAGCAGCCAAGGACCATCGCCCCAGTACTTC. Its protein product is CASSQGPSPQYF.

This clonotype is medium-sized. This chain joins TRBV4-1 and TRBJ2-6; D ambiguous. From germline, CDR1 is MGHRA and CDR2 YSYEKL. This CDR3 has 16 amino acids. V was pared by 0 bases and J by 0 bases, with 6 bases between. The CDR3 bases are TGCGCCAGCAGCCAAGACTCGTCCTCTGGGGCCAACGTCCTGACTTTC. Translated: CASSQDSSSGANVLTF.

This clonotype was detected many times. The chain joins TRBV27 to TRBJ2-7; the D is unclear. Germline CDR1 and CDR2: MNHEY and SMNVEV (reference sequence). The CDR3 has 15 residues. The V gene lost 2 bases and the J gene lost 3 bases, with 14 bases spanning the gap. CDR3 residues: CASSLTSGPLYEQYF. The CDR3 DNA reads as TGTGCCAGCAGTTTAACGTCCGGGCCTCTCTACGAGCAGTACTTC.

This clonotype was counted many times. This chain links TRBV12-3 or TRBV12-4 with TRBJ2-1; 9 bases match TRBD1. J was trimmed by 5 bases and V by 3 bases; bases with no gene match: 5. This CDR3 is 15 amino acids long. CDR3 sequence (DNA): TGTGCCAGCAGTTTTAGGACAGGGGCCCACAATGAGCAGTTCTTC. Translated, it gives CASSFRTGAHNEQFF.

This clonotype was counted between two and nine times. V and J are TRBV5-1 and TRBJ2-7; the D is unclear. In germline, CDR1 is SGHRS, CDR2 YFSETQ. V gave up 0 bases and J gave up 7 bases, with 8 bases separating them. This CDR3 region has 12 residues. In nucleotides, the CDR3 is TGCGCCAGCAGCTTGGGGCAGAGGGAGCAGTACTTC. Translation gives CASSLGQREQYF.

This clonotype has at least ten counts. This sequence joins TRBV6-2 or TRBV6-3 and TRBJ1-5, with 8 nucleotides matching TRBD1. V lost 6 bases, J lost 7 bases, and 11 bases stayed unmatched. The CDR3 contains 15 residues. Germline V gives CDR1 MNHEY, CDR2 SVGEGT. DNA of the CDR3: TGTGCCAGCAGACAACAGGGGGTCGTTCGGCAGCCCCAGCATTTT. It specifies CASRQQGVVRQPQHF.

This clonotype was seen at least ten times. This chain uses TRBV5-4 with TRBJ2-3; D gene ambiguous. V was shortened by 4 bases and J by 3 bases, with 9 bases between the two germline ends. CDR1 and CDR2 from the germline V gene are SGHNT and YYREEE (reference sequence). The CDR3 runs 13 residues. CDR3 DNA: TGTGCCAGCAGCGCGCCCTCAACAGATACGCAGTATTTT. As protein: CASSAPSTDTQYF.

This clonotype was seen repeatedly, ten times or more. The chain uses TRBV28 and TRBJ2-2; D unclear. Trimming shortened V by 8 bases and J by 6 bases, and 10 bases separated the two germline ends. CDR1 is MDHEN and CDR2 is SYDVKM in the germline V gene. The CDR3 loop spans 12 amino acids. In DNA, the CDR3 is TGTGCCAGCTCCGATGATTCCGGGGAGCTGTTTTTT. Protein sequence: CASSDDSGELFF.

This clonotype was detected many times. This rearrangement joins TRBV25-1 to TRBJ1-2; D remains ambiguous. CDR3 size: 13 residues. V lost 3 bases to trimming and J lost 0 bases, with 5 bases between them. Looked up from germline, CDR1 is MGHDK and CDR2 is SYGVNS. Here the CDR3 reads CASSDRSNYGYTF. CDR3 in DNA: TGTGCCAGCAGTGATAGGTCTAACTATGGCTACACCTTC.